Shown below are 25 T cell receptor beta chains from a single sample sequenced in a study of response to subunit inactivated influenza vaccine. Using its own MiXCR run on the RT-PCR reads, TCRdb lists one record per CDR3 protein. The table records more than 450,000 distinct CDR3 sequences, about 11% of them present only once. Sequencing used PBMCs from blood, obtained on the day of vaccination. All receptors come from a man aged 50 to 60 who received an inactivated influenza vaccine.

This clonotype has just a few counts. The chain combines TRBV2 with TRBJ1-2; TRBD1 agrees at 7 bases. Germline V gene data show CDR1 as SNHLY and CDR2 as FYNNEI. This CDR3 is 14 amino acids long. The ends lost 4 bases at V and 4 bases at J; junction bases unmatched: 6. CDR3 sequence: CASSGDRVGYGYTF. The CDR3 region has the DNA TGTGCCAGCAGTGGAGACAGGGTAGGCTATGGCTACACCTTC. The entire variable domain, with the rest obtained from reference TRBV2 and TRBJ1-2, is as follows: EPEVTQTPSHQVTQMGQEVILRCVPISNHLYFYWYRQILGQKVEFLVSFYNNEISEKSEIFDDQFSVERPDGSNFTLKIRSTKLEDSAMYFCASSGDRVGYGYTFGSGTRLTVV.

The chain couples TRBV12-3 or TRBV12-4 to TRBJ2-7; D gene unclear. This CDR3 spans 13 amino acids. V dropped 5 bases and J dropped 5 bases, with 13 bases sitting between them. In DNA, the CDR3 is TGTGCCAGCAGTCCCGCCGAGGCCCACGAGCAGTACTTC. Translation: CASSPAEAHEQYF.

The gene calls are TRBV7-9 and TRBJ2-5; the D is unclear. V was pared by 5 bases and J by 2 bases, with 12 bases between. This CDR3 is built from 14 residues. Germline CDR1 is SEHNR and CDR2 is FQNEAQ (reference sequence). DNA for the CDR3: TGTGCCAGCAGCCCCGGTTCACTACAAGAGACCCAGTACTTC. As protein: CASSPGSLQETQYF.

This chain uses TRBV28 with TRBJ2-1; TRBD1 aligns across 12 bases. The CDR3 consists of 14 residues. Germline values: CDR1 MDHEN, CDR2 SYDVKM. V gave up 4 bases and J gave up 14 bases; unmatched junction bases: 9. CDR3 sequence (DNA): TGTGCCAGCAGTTACATAACCGGGACAGGGGGCGAGTTCTTC. Protein sequence: CASSYITGTGGEFF.

This clonotype was picked up a small number of times. Here the CDR3 DNA reads TGTGCCAGCGCTGACTCCGGGACAGGGAATATCTATGGCTACACCTTC. Translated, it gives CASADSGTGNIYGYTF. The gene calls are TRBV27 and TRBJ1-2; 9 bases match TRBD1. The CDR3 contains 16 residues. J lost 4 bases, V lost 8 bases, and 14 bases had no gene match. Per germline, CDR1 MNHEY and CDR2 SMNVEV (reference sequence).

V usage is TRBV10-3 and J usage is TRBJ2-5, with D possibly TRBD1 on 6 matching bases. This CDR3 is built from 17 residues. Trimming took off 0 bases at V and 1 base at J, with 15 bases between the two ends. The germline CDR1 and CDR2 sequences are ENHRY and SYGVKD. The CDR3 sequence is CAISESTQGILQETQYF. CDR3 bases: TGTGCCATCAGTGAGTCGACTCAGGGGATACTCCAAGAGACCCAGTACTTC.

This clonotype was picked up a small number of times. This chain uses TRBV2 with TRBJ2-1; 9 bases align to TRBD2. The ends lost 9 bases at V and 1 base at J; junction bases unmatched: 10. Per germline, CDR1 SNHLY and CDR2 FYNNEI. The CDR3 spans 16 residues. The CDR3 loop reads CAREGSGSGSYNEQFF. The CDR3 coding sequence is TGTGCCAGAGAGGGTAGCGGGAGTGGGTCCTACAATGAGCAGTTCTTC.

This chain joins TRBV4-1 and TRBJ2-6; D perhaps matches TRBD2 (7 bases). With 4 bases removed from V and 0 bases from J, the gap between germline ends came to 16 bases. CDR3 size: 18 residues. Germline loops: CDR1 MGHRA, CDR2 YSYEKL. The DNA of the CDR3 is TGCGCCAGCAGCCTCCGGGGGGCTCCTCTCTCTGGGGCCAACGTCCTGACTTTC. Protein sequence: CASSLRGAPLSGANVLTF.

This chain's CDR3 is CATSDPGPSSYNEQFF. CDR3 coding DNA: TGTGCCACCAGTGACCCCGGACCGAGCTCCTACAATGAGCAGTTCTTC. The gene calls are TRBV24-1 and TRBJ2-1; D is undetermined. The CDR3 contains 16 residues. Germline assignment: CDR1 KGHDR and CDR2 SFDVKD. Trimming took 4 bases from V and 0 from J, leaving 12 bases between them.

This clonotype was observed a few times. The genes are TRBV15 and TRBJ2-7; D not resolved. The CDR3 has 13 residues. V lost 4 bases and J lost 7, with 14 bases in between. Germline loops: CDR1 LNHNV, CDR2 YYDKDF (reference sequence). In nucleotides, the CDR3 is TGTGCCACCAGCACGGTCTTGTGGGAAGAGCAGTACTTC. It translates to CATSTVLWEEQYF.

V and J are TRBV7-2 and TRBJ1-4, with 8 positions matching TRBD1. Germline V lookup: CDR1 SGHTA, CDR2 FQGNSA. CDR3 length equals 15 residues. Trimming cost V 5 bases and J 8 bases; bases outside gene matches: 10. The CDR3 DNA is TGTGCCAGCAGCCCCCGGACAGGGCAGAACGAAAAACTGTTTTTT. Translated: CASSPRTGQNEKLFF. The whole variable domain, filled in from reference TRBV7-2 and TRBJ1-4, reads GAGVSQSPSNKVTEKGKDVELRCDPISGHTALYWYRQSLGQGLEFLIYFQGNSAPDKSGLPSDRFSAERTGGSVSTLTIQRTQQEDSAVYLCASSPRTGQNEKLFFGSGTQLSVL.

This clonotype has ten or more counts. The chain is built from TRBV12-3 or TRBV12-4 and TRBJ2-7; 10 bases agree with TRBD1. J lost 7 bases, V lost 5 bases, and 5 bases had no gene match. This CDR3 region has 13 residues. CDR3 bases: TGTGCCAGCAGTCAGACAGGGGGCGGGGAGCAGTACTTC. Its translation is CASSQTGGGEQYF.

The chain employs TRBV5-1 and TRBJ2-3; 14 positions match TRBD2. This CDR3 contains 16 residues. J lost 4 bases, V lost 2 bases, and 3 bases had no gene match. Germline values: CDR1 SGHRS, CDR2 YFSETQ. The CDR3 protein is CASSFAGLAGADTQYF. The DNA for the CDR3 is TGCGCCAGCAGCTTCGCGGGACTAGCGGGGGCAGATACGCAGTATTTT.

This clonotype showed up just a few times. The gene calls are TRBV30 and TRBJ1-4; a weak D match, TRBD1 (5 bases). The CDR3 has 13 residues. Trimming left V 2 bases short and J 8 bases short, with 12 bases between. Germline V gene lookup returns CDR1 GTSNPN and CDR2 SVGIG (reference sequence). The CDR3 DNA reads as TGTGCCTGGAGTCCACAGGCGGGGGAAAAACTGTTTTTT. This gives the protein CAWSPQAGEKLFF.

This clonotype has just a few counts. The chain has TRBV28 and TRBJ2-5; 7 nucleotides match TRBD2. The CDR3 extends over 18 amino acids. The germline CDR1 and CDR2 sequences are MDHEN and SYDVKM. The ends lost 4 bases at V and 6 bases at J; junction bases unmatched: 20. The CDR3 sequence: CASSSPGRSLASGQTQYF. For the CDR3, the DNA is TGTGCCAGCAGTTCCCCAGGCCGATCGTTGGCTAGCGGTCAGACCCAGTACTTC.

V usage is TRBV3-1 and J usage is TRBJ1-5, with D tentatively TRBD1 (6 bases). The CDR3 consists of 14 residues. Per germline, CDR1 LGHDT and CDR2 YNNKEL (reference sequence). Trimming pared 7 bases from V and 0 bases from J, leaving 10 bases between. The CDR3 DNA reads as TGTGCCAGCACCCAGGGGCATAGCAATCAGCCCCAGCATTTT. This encodes CASTQGHSNQPQHF. Together with reference TRBV3-1 and TRBJ1-5, the CDR3 gives the full variable domain: DTAVSQTPKYLVTQMGNDKSIKCEQNLGHDTMYWYKQDSKKFLKIMFSYNNKELIINETVPNRFSPKSPDKAHLNLHINSLELGDSAVYFCASTQGHSNQPQHFGDGTRLSIL.

This clonotype was counted at least ten times. The chain uses TRBV28 and TRBJ2-1, with D hard to call. The CDR3 spans 16 residues. Germline V lookup: CDR1 MDHEN, CDR2 SYDVKM. The V gene lost 2 bases and the J gene lost 1 base, with 12 bases spanning the gap. CDR3 DNA sequence: TGTGCCAGCAGTTTAGGAATTTCCTTATCCTACAATGAGCAGTTCTTC. Translation: CASSLGISLSYNEQFF. Based on the CDR3 plus reference TRBV28 and TRBJ2-1, the full variable domain is DVKVTQSSRYLVKRTGEKVFLECVQDMDHENMFWYRQDPGLGLRLIYFSYDVKMKEKGDIPEGYSVSREKKERFSLILESASTNQTSMYLCASSLGISLSYNEQFFGPGTRLTVL.

The chain recombines TRBV6-1 with TRBJ1-1; D gene ambiguous. Trimming stripped 1 base from V and 3 bases from J, with 9 bases between. The CDR3 is 14 amino acids. Per germline, CDR1 MNHNS and CDR2 SASEGT. In nucleotides, the CDR3 is TGTGCCAGCAGTGAAGTAGGGAGGGACACTGAAGCTTTCTTT. This gives the protein CASSEVGRDTEAFF.

The chain recombines TRBV4-3 with TRBJ2-7, with D possibly being TRBD1 (6 bases). V gave up 1 base and J gave up 2 bases, with 12 bases separating them. In germline, CDR1 is LGHNA, CDR2 YSLEER. CDR3 length: 15 amino acids. In nucleotides, the CDR3 is TGCGCCAGCAGCCAAGGGCGGCAGGGGACCTACGAGCAGTACTTC. This sequence encodes CASSQGRQGTYEQYF.

The CDR3 bases are TGTGCCAGCAGTGTGGGGGGGAACCTCTACGAGCAGTACTTC. It is translated as CASSVGGNLYEQYF. This chain joins TRBV6-1 and TRBJ2-7; 7 bases are a match to TRBD2. V was clipped by 4 bases and J by 3 bases; unmatched bases: 6. The CDR3 spans 14 residues. Germline V CDR1 and CDR2: MNHNS, SASEGT.

This clonotype has more than one count but fewer than ten. This chain joins TRBV6-2 or TRBV6-3 and TRBJ1-1; unclear D gene. The CDR3 has 11 amino acids. Germline values: CDR1 MNHEY, CDR2 SVGEGT. Trimming took off 6 bases at V and 5 bases at J, with 7 bases between the two ends. CDR3 in DNA: TGTGCCAGCAGCCCTAGTACTGAAGCTTTCTTT. It specifies CASSPSTEAFF.

The chain has TRBV7-2 and TRBJ2-5; a possible D gene is TRBD1 (6 bases). Germline values: CDR1 SGHTA, CDR2 FQGNSA. The CDR3 is made up of 14 amino acids. V was pared by 7 bases and J by 0 bases, with 12 bases between. CDR3 amino acids: CASTRDRYQETQYF. CDR3 DNA: TGTGCCAGCACCAGAGACAGGTACCAAGAGACCCAGTACTTC.

As DNA, the CDR3 is TGTGCCAGCAGTTCCTACCACTGGCCCGAGCAGTTCTTC. Translation: CASSSYHWPEQFF. The chain uses TRBV12-3 or TRBV12-4 and TRBJ2-1; D is undetermined. The CDR3 sequence is 13 residues long. V was cut by 4 bases and J by 10 bases, with 14 bases left in between.

This clonotype has ten or more counts. V and J are TRBV15 and TRBJ1-5; possibly TRBD1 for D (5 bases). Germline V gives CDR1 LNHNV, CDR2 YYDKDF (reference sequence). The CDR3 contains 15 residues. The ends were cut back, 5 bases at V and 0 bases at J, with 11 bases in the middle. The CDR3 region is CATSLGEYSNQPQHF. CDR3 nucleotides: TGTGCCACCAGCTTAGGGGAATATAGCAATCAGCCCCAGCATTTT.

In this sample, this clonotype turned up a few times. Written as DNA, the CDR3 is TGTGCCAGCAAACCGGGACTAGCTTACGAGCAGTACTTC. As protein: CASKPGLAYEQYF. The chain uses TRBV6-1 and TRBJ2-7; 9 bases map to TRBD2. Germline V gives CDR1 MNHNS, CDR2 SASEGT. Unmatched junction bases numbered 5, after V lost 7 bases and J lost 4 bases. This CDR3 is 13 amino acids long.